The next 22 T cell receptor beta chains were all read from a single sample in a study of T cells in Graves' hyperthyroidism and ophthalmopathy. TCR beta CDR3 regions were amplified from RNA. The primer set for the first-round RT-PCR of the TCR CDR3 was HTBI. TCRdb redid the calling of the multiplex PCR reads with MiXCR, one entry per CDR3 protein. The sample records some 350,000 distinct CDR3 sequences, about 18% being singletons. Sequenced sample: blood. Source of these receptors: a woman aged 18 to 35 with Graves' hyperthyroidism.

This clonotype was seen ten or more times. The chain links TRBV13 to TRBJ2-7, with 10 bases fitting TRBD2. Germline lookup yields CDR1 PRHDT and CDR2 FYEKMQ (reference sequence). The J segment lost 1 base and the V segment lost 5 bases, leaving 14 bases of the junction unmatched. The CDR3 covers 18 residues. CDR3 in DNA: TGTGCCAGCAGCCTTACCTCCTTTTTTAGCGGGGGGTCCTACGAGCAGTACTTC. It yields the protein CASSLTSFFSGGSYEQYF.

This clonotype was seen repeatedly, ten times or more. The chain couples TRBV10-3 to TRBJ1-1, with a weak D call TRBD1 (5 bases). CDR3 length: 13 residues. Trimming shortened V by 6 bases and J by 3 bases, and 11 bases separated the two germline ends. Germline assignment: CDR1 ENHRY and CDR2 SYGVKD. CDR3 coding DNA: TGTGCCATCAGGCAGGGAACGGACACTGAAGCTTTCTTT. This codes for CAIRQGTDTEAFF.

Only a few counts were recorded for this clonotype. V is TRBV4-1 and J is TRBJ2-4; TRBD2 agrees at 11 bases. This CDR3 has 18 amino acids. Germline values: CDR1 MGHRA, CDR2 YSYEKL. The ends lost 1 base at V and 6 bases at J; junction bases unmatched: 11. The DNA for the CDR3 is TGCGCCAGCAGCCAAGCCCCTAGCGGGGGGCTGCCAGGAAACATTCAGTACTTC. Translation: CASSQAPSGGLPGNIQYF.

This clonotype has a count of ten or more. The genes are TRBV6-5 and TRBJ1-2; a weak D match, TRBD1 (6 bases). The CDR3 is 14 amino acids. Trimming left V 6 bases short and J 8 bases short, with 19 bases between. CDR1 and CDR2 from the germline V gene are MNHEY and SVGAGI. The CDR3 sequence is CASSYLGGRYGYTF. As DNA, the CDR3 is TGTGCCAGCAGCTATCTCGGGGGGCGTTACGGCTACACCTTC.

This clonotype was counted many times. The chain uses TRBV4-1 and TRBJ1-1, with no clear D. This CDR3 has 14 residues. Trimming cost V 1 base and J 7 bases, with 13 bases left between them. The germline CDR1 and CDR2 sequences are MGHRA and YSYEKL. The CDR3 spells CASSQVVRGVEAFF. CDR3 coding DNA: TGCGCCAGCAGCCAAGTCGTTCGTGGAGTTGAAGCTTTCTTT.

The gene calls are TRBV7-8 and TRBJ1-1, with D possibly matching TRBD1 (5 bases). Trimming took off 2 bases at V and 1 base at J, with 14 bases between the two ends. Germline V gene sequence: CDR1 SGHVS, CDR2 FQNEAQ. The CDR3 contains 16 residues. The CDR3 is CASSLMRRGKNTEAFF. The CDR3 DNA follows: TGTGCCAGCAGCTTAATGCGGAGGGGCAAGAACACTGAAGCTTTCTTT.

This clonotype was observed a few times. The chain carries TRBV4-1 and TRBJ1-2; no definite D call. The CDR3 runs 14 residues. Trimming removed 4 bases at V and 0 bases at J, with 9 bases between. CDR1 is MGHRA, CDR2 YSYEKL, per germline. CDR3: CASSPEPANYGYTF. CDR3 nucleotides: TGCGCCAGCAGCCCAGAACCCGCTAACTATGGCTACACCTTC.

This clonotype was counted many times. This chain uses TRBV6-4 with TRBJ2-2; 8 bases line up with TRBD2. This CDR3 comprises 12 residues. The V gene's germline CDR1 is MRHNA and CDR2 SNTAGT. The trim removed 10 bases at V and 6 bases at J, leaving 4 bases unmatched. CDR3 loop: CATSGGPGELFF. In DNA, the CDR3 is TGTGCCACCTCGGGAGGGCCCGGGGAGCTGTTTTTT.

This clonotype was counted a few times. A clone one base away is much larger, so this may be a read error. As the CDR3 is not closed by the conserved phenylalanine or tryptophan, this likely results from a read error. CDR3: CASSYPEGDTQYC. CDR3 in DNA: TGTGCCAGCAGTTACCCGGAGGGAGATACGCAGTATTGT. The rearrangement joins TRBV6-5 to TRBJ2-3; D might be TRBD2 (6 bases). Trimming removed 2 bases at V and 5 bases at J, with 8 bases between. Germline CDR1 is MNHEY and CDR2 is SVGAGI. CDR3 length equals 13 residues.

This clonotype was observed at least ten times. This rearrangement joins TRBV6-5 to TRBJ2-7; 8 bases map to TRBD1. V trimming: 0 bases; J trimming: 6 bases; junction bases outside the gene matches: 4. The CDR3 is 14 residues long. Germline assignment: CDR1 MNHEY and CDR2 SVGAGI. The CDR3 sequence: CASSYSDRDSEQYF. The CDR3 DNA follows: TGTGCCAGCAGTTACTCGGACAGGGACTCCGAGCAGTACTTC.

This clonotype was counted ten times or more. The chain recombines TRBV5-1 with TRBJ2-7, with D possibly TRBD1 on 5 matching bases. This CDR3 contains 13 residues. The V gene's germline CDR1 is SGHRS and CDR2 YFSETQ. V was clipped by 0 bases and J by 3 bases, with 7 bases between them. CDR3: CASSLVQDYEQYF. CDR3 DNA sequence: TGCGCCAGCAGCTTGGTACAGGACTACGAGCAGTACTTC.

This clonotype was counted many times. The chain recombines TRBV29-1 with TRBJ2-7; the D is unclear. CDR1 is SQVTM, CDR2 ANQGSEA, per germline. The CDR3 runs to 11 residues. Trimming removed 4 bases at V and 4 bases at J, with 8 bases between. This CDR3 reads CSVAKQYEQYF. The DNA for the CDR3 is TGCAGCGTTGCGAAGCAATACGAGCAGTACTTC.

The gene calls are TRBV5-1 and TRBJ1-1; D may be TRBD1 (5 bases). The CDR3 contains 16 residues. Germline V gene sequence: CDR1 SGHRS, CDR2 YFSETQ. V was clipped by 2 bases and J by 1 base, with 15 bases between them. This CDR3 is CASSFGGGFGNTEAFF. The CDR3, as DNA: TGCGCCAGCAGCTTCGGGGGGGGATTTGGGAACACTGAAGCTTTCTTT.

This sequence joins TRBV6-1 and TRBJ1-2, with 7 bases fitting TRBD1. The V and J ends lost 4 bases and 4 bases, in that order; junction bases with no gene match: 3. The CDR3 has 13 residues. Germline lookup yields CDR1 MNHNS and CDR2 SASEGT. CDR3 sequence (DNA): TGTGCCAGCAGTGCGGGACAGCCCTATGGCTACACCTTC. This sequence encodes CASSAGQPYGYTF.

This clonotype was counted many times. The chain has TRBV7-2 and TRBJ2-7, with 8 bases fitting TRBD1. Unmatched junction bases numbered 10, after V lost 6 bases and J lost 6 bases. The CDR3 totals 14 residues. CDR1 is SGHTA and CDR2 is FQGNSA in the germline V gene. This CDR3 is CASSSGTGVSEQYF. Here the CDR3 DNA reads TGTGCCAGCAGTTCCGGGACAGGAGTTAGCGAGCAGTACTTC.

This clonotype was picked up many times. The chain joins TRBV12-3 or TRBV12-4 to TRBJ1-1; tentatively, D is TRBD1 (5 bases). V was clipped by 5 bases and J by 1 base, with 11 bases between them. The CDR3 length is 14 residues. The CDR3 loop is CASSNQGANTEAFF. The DNA of the CDR3 is TGTGCCAGCAGTAACCAAGGGGCGAACACTGAAGCTTTCTTT.

This clonotype occurred a few times. The CDR3 loop is CASSKSNGPYEQYF. The CDR3, as DNA: TGTGCCAGCAGTAAATCGAACGGGCCCTACGAGCAGTACTTC. The V and J genes are TRBV28 and TRBJ2-7, with no clear D. CDR3 length: 14 amino acids. CDR1 and CDR2 (germline): MDHEN, SYDVKM. V was pared by 5 bases and J by 2 bases, with 13 bases between.

This clonotype was seen many times. This chain links TRBV6-2 or TRBV6-3 with TRBJ1-3; no clear D. There are 16 residues in the CDR3. Between the trimmed V and J ends, which lost 2 bases and 2 bases, there was a span of 13 bases. Germline loops: CDR1 MNHEY, CDR2 SVGEGT. Here the CDR3 reads CASSYGLPRAGNTIYF. In DNA, the CDR3 is TGTGCCAGCAGTTACGGACTTCCACGGGCTGGAAACACCATATATTTT.

This clonotype showed up many times. The CDR3 coding sequence is TGTGCCAGCAGCAAAACTAGGGACTACGAGCAGTACTTC. Translating gives CASSKTRDYEQYF. The genes are TRBV7-2 and TRBJ2-7; perhaps TRBD2 as D (5 bases). Trimming stripped 5 bases from V and 3 bases from J, with 11 bases between. Per the germline V gene, CDR1 is SGHTA and CDR2 is FQGNSA. This CDR3 has 13 residues.

Notes on this clonotype: Because the CDR3 is missing its conserved closing phenylalanine or tryptophan, this is likely a read error. The genes are TRBV6-1 and TRBJ2-7, with 10 bases matching TRBD1. Per the germline V gene, CDR1 is MNHNS and CDR2 is SASEGT. The CDR3 has 14 amino acids. Germline trimming cut 6 bases from V and 2 bases from J; bases unmatched to any gene: 4. CDR3 loop: CASRPGQGTYEQYL. The CDR3 DNA is TGTGCCAGCAGACCGGGACAGGGGACCTACGAGCAGTACCTC.

This clonotype was picked up many times. V is TRBV6-5 and J is TRBJ1-2; D is undetermined. The CDR3 is 12 amino acids. Trimming removed 4 bases from V and 7 bases from J, with 10 bases in between. Germline lookup yields CDR1 MNHEY and CDR2 SVGAGI. CDR3 protein: CASSLIGSGYTF. The CDR3 nucleotides are TGTGCCAGCAGTTTAATTGGGAGTGGCTACACCTTC.

This clonotype was seen many times. The junction shows a germline mismatch at one end, possibly a read error. This chain uses TRBV5-1 with TRBJ1-2; 8 nucleotides align to TRBD1. Germline CDR1 reads SGHRS; CDR2 reads YFSETQ. The CDR3 consists of 15 residues. The CDR3 sequence is CASSLRTGGDYGYTF. The CDR3 DNA reads TGCGCCAGCAGCTTGCGAACAGGGGGTGACTACGGCTACACCTTC.